The entry below gives a single T cell receptor beta chain sequence along with its context. These data are taken from a study of T cells in tuberculosis. With 0 bases clipped from V and 9 bases from J, the junction kept 8 bases outside the gene matches. Germline lookup yields CDR1 SGHKS and CDR2 YYEKEE (reference sequence). The CDR3 covers 16 residues. Profiled with immunoSEQ multiplex PCR; TCRdb holds only in-frame clones, not every one. Found here are around 26,000 clones, around 95% of them singletons; the top ten hold about 8.6%. The chain combines TRBV5-5 with TRBJ2-1, with 11 nucleotides matching TRBD2. The sample was PBMCs. This TCR derives from a donor between 5 and 29 years old with latent tuberculosis or without tuberculosis infection. CDR3 in DNA: TGTGCCAGCAGCTTGGCCGTAGCGGGGGGGCCCGTTGAGCAGTTCTTC. Its protein is CASSLAVAGGPVEQFF.